These 20 T cell receptor beta chains originate from one sample sequenced in a study of beta chain features in type 1 diabetes. Reverse transcribing all isolated RNA meant expressed TCRB transcripts were sequenced. The protocol was immunoSEQ multiplex PCR, while the TCRdb copy is restricted to in-frame clones and leaves out a portion. The sample lists 400,000 to 450,000 clones, about 15% occurring once. Material: naive CD4+ T cells from blood. These receptors were obtained from a man younger than 45 in good health.

This clone turned up a few times. Here the CDR3 reads CASSPDRMGAHETQYF. In DNA, the CDR3 is TGTGCCAGCTCACCAGACCGAATGGGGGCCCATGAGACCCAGTACTTC. The rearrangement links TRBV18 to TRBJ2-5; TRBD1 might be the D (6 bases). The CDR3 totals 16 residues. CDR1 is KGHSH, CDR2 LQKENI, per germline. V lost 2 bases and J 5 bases, leaving 18 bases between the germline ends.

As DNA, the CDR3 is TGTGCCAGCCGAAGCGGGGGGTCTTCCTACGAGCAGTACTTC. Protein sequence: CASRSGGSSYEQYF. The rearrangement uses TRBV7-2 and TRBJ2-7, with 9 bases identical to TRBD2. CDR1 is SGHTA, CDR2 FQGNSA, per germline. The CDR3 consists of 14 residues. The junction had 6 bases not matched to a gene; V was cut back by 8 bases and J by 1 base.

This chain uses TRBV9 with TRBJ2-5; 12 bases match TRBD1. CDR1 and CDR2 (germline): SGDLS, YYNGEE. V shed 4 bases and J 5 bases; nucleotides not matched to a gene: 12. The CDR3 contains 17 residues. CDR3: CASSSRPGQGAHETQYF. The CDR3 DNA reads TGTGCCAGCAGCTCCCGACCGGGACAGGGGGCGCACGAGACCCAGTACTTC.

This clone appeared a few times. The gene calls are TRBV20-1 and TRBJ1-6; D unclear. Germline V gene sequence: CDR1 DFQATT, CDR2 SNEGSKA (reference sequence). V was trimmed by 1 base and J by 14 bases, leaving 9 bases between them. CDR3 length: 11 residues. In DNA form, the CDR3 reads TGCAGTGCTAGAGCACCTGGCTCCCTCCACTTT. Residues: CSARAPGSLHF.

This chain links TRBV5-6 with TRBJ2-7; 8 bases match TRBD1. The CDR3 loop spans 14 amino acids. Trimming took 2 bases from V and 3 from J; bases not matched to a gene: 4. The germline CDR1 and CDR2 sequences are SGHDT and YYEEEE. The CDR3 loop reads CASSFQGAYYEQYF. The CDR3 DNA reads TGTGCCAGCAGCTTTCAGGGGGCCTACTACGAGCAGTACTTC.

The chain is built from TRBV14 and TRBJ2-7; TRBD1 is a possible D gene (5 bases). The germline V and J ends were trimmed by 0 bases and 0 bases, with 6 bases remaining between them. The CDR3 length is 14 residues. Germline CDR1 is SGHDN and CDR2 is FVKESK. The CDR3 DNA reads TGTGCCAGCAGCCAAGACAGGGTCTCCTACGAGCAGTACTTC. This encodes CASSQDRVSYEQYF.

This clone was detected a few times. The J gene is TRBJ2-7, the V gene TRBV19; the D is unclear. Per the germline V gene, CDR1 is LNHDA and CDR2 is SQIVND (reference sequence). The CDR3 contains 12 residues. Between the trimmed V and J ends, which lost 8 bases and 1 base, there was a span of 9 bases. The CDR3 DNA follows: TGTGCCAGTGGCTGGGCATCCTACGAGCAGTACTTC. Translation: CASGWASYEQYF.

The CDR3 protein is CASYPAGRVHHYGYTF. CDR3 bases: TGTGCCAGCTACCCCGCCGGGAGGGTGCATCACTATGGCTACACCTTC. The chain uses TRBV28 and TRBJ1-2; D not resolved. CDR1 and CDR2 from the germline V gene are MDHEN and SYDVKM. This CDR3 region has 16 residues. Trimming took off 8 bases at V and 3 bases at J, with 22 bases between the two ends.

The table lists this clone with a few counts. The J gene is TRBJ2-7, the V gene TRBV18; D unresolved. Germline values: CDR1 KGHSH, CDR2 LQKENI. V was shortened by 4 bases and J by 3 bases, with 10 bases between the two germline ends. The CDR3 spans 13 residues. The CDR3 nucleotides are TGTGCCAGCTCACGACCGGGCAACTACGAGCAGTACGTC. It specifies CASSRPGNYEQYV.

This clone showed up just a few times. This chain uses TRBV7-9 with TRBJ2-1, with unresolved D. Germline assignment: CDR1 SEHNR and CDR2 FQNEAQ (reference sequence). Trimming took 4 bases from V and 10 from J, leaving 14 bases between them. The CDR3 sequence is 13 residues long. As DNA, the CDR3 is TGTGCCAGCAGCTCCCTAATAGGCGGCGAGCAGTTCTTC. Its protein is CASSSLIGGEQFF.

The chain combines TRBV5-1 with TRBJ1-5, with TRBD1 identical over 7 bases. The V gene's germline CDR1 is SGHRS and CDR2 YFSETQ. Trimming at V came to 4 bases and at J to 4 bases, leaving 8 bases not matched to a gene. This CDR3 has 15 amino acids. CDR3 DNA sequence: TGCGCCAGCAGCGTGTCCGGGACAGTGAATCAGCCCCAGCATTTT. Its translation: CASSVSGTVNQPQHF. Supplemented by reference TRBV5-1 and TRBJ1-5, the full variable domain reads KAGVTQTPRYLIKTRGQQVTLSCSPISGHRSVSWYQQTPGQGLQFLFEYFSETQRNKGNFPGRFSGRQFSNSRSEMNVSTLELGDSALYLCASSVSGTVNQPQHFGDGTRLSIL.

Only a few counts were recorded for this clone. This chain uses TRBV7-9 with TRBJ1-2; a possible D gene is TRBD1 (5 bases). Trimming stripped 1 base from V and 0 bases from J, with 12 bases between. There are 16 residues in the CDR3. The germline V gene encodes CDR1 SEHNR and CDR2 FQNEAQ (reference sequence). The CDR3 region has the DNA TGTGCCAGCAGCTTAGTAAGACAGTTAGCTAACTATGGCTACACCTTC. It translates to CASSLVRQLANYGYTF.

The rearrangement links TRBV29-1 to TRBJ2-1; 10 bases fit TRBD2. Germline loops: CDR1 SQVTM, CDR2 ANQGSEA. J lost 2 bases, V lost 4 bases, and 2 bases had no gene match. This CDR3 spans 14 amino acids. The CDR3: CSVASGGAYNEQFF. CDR3 nucleotides: TGCAGCGTTGCTAGCGGGGGAGCCTACAATGAGCAGTTCTTC.

This clone was seen a few times. This chain links TRBV6-5 with TRBJ2-3; 10 nucleotides align to TRBD2. CDR3 length: 14 amino acids. Trimming cost V 6 bases and J 1 base; bases outside gene matches: 1. Germline lookup yields CDR1 MNHEY and CDR2 SVGAGI. The CDR3 region is CASSTSGGTDTQYF. The CDR3 coding sequence is TGTGCCAGCAGCACTAGCGGGGGCACAGATACGCAGTATTTT.

This chain uses TRBV7-2 with TRBJ2-3, with unresolved D. This CDR3 region has 12 residues. Trimming left V 9 bases short and J 1 base short, with 8 bases between. Germline-derived CDR1 and CDR2 are SGHTA and FQGNSA. DNA for the CDR3: TGTGCCAGGCCCTCCGGCACAGATACGCAGTATTTT. Its protein is CARPSGTDTQYF. Drawing the rest from reference TRBV7-2 and TRBJ2-3, the complete variable domain is GAGVSQSPSNKVTEKGKDVELRCDPISGHTALYWYRQSLGQGLEFLIYFQGNSAPDKSGLPSDRFSAERTGGSVSTLTIQRTQQEDSAVYLCARPSGTDTQYFGPGTRLTVL.

This clone turned up a few times. This chain joins TRBV5-1 and TRBJ2-5; 9 bases are a match to TRBD1. Germline CDR1 reads SGHRS; CDR2 reads YFSETQ. Trimming at V came to 0 bases and at J to 0 bases, leaving 3 bases not matched to a gene. There are 16 residues in the CDR3. CDR3 sequence (DNA): TGCGCCAGCAGCTTGGCGGGACAGGGCAACCAAGAGACCCAGTACTTC. It yields the protein CASSLAGQGNQETQYF.

This clone has a handful of counts. The rearrangement links TRBV14 to TRBJ1-1, with D unresolved. CDR1 is SGHDN and CDR2 is FVKESK in the germline V gene. This CDR3 has 11 residues. Trimming removed 1 base from V and 7 bases from J, with 4 bases in between. The CDR3 sequence is CASSQGGEAFF. The CDR3 nucleotides are TGTGCCAGCAGCCAAGGGGGTGAAGCTTTCTTT.

The rearrangement joins TRBV4-3 to TRBJ2-6, with 7 positions matching TRBD1. V lost 6 bases and J lost 0; bases outside the gene matches: 5. Germline V gene lookup returns CDR1 LGHNA and CDR2 YSLEER. The CDR3 has 16 residues. This CDR3 is CASSRDSHSGANVLTF. The CDR3 DNA is TGCGCCAGCAGTCGGGACAGTCACTCTGGGGCCAACGTCCTGACTTTC.

This clone was counted ten times or more. Here the CDR3 DNA reads TGTGCCAGCAGGGACGAGAGGGGCGAGCAGTTCTTC. Residues: CASRDERGEQFF. The J gene is TRBJ2-1, the V gene TRBV7-9, with D perhaps TRBD1 or TRBD2 (5 bases each). V was trimmed by 6 bases and J by 10 bases, leaving 13 bases between them. Germline CDR1 and CDR2: SEHNR and FQNEAQ (reference sequence). The length of the CDR3 is 12 residues. Filled out from reference TRBV7-9 and TRBJ2-1, the complete variable domain reads DTGVSQNPRHKITKRGQNVTFRCDPISEHNRLYWYRQTLGQGPEFLTYFQNEAQLEKSRLLSDRFSAERPKGSFSTLEIQRTEQGDSAMYLCASRDERGEQFFGPGTRLTVL.

This clone was observed a few times. The rearrangement uses TRBV7-2 and TRBJ2-7, with 11 bases identical to TRBD2. The CDR3 consists of 15 residues. Germline V gives CDR1 SGHTA, CDR2 FQGNSA. V lost 1 base, J lost 3 bases, and 2 bases stayed unmatched. CDR3: CASSLGGLADYEQYF. As DNA, the CDR3 is TGTGCCAGCAGCTTAGGGGGACTAGCGGACTACGAGCAGTACTTC.